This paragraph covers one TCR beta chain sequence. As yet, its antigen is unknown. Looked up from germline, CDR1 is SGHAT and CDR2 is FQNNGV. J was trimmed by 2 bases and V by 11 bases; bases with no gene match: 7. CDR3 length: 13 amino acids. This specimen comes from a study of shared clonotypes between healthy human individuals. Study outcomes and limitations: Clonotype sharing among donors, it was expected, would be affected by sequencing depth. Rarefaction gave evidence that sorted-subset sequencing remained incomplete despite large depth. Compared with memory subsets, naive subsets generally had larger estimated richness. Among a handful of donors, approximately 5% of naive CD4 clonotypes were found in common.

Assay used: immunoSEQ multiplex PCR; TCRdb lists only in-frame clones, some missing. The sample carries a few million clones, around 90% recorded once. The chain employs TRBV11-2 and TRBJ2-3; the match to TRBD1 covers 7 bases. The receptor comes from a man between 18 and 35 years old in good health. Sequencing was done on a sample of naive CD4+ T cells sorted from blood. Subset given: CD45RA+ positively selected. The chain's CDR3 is CAARGQLTDTQYF. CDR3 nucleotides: TGTGCCGCGAGGGGACAGCTCACAGATACGCAGTATTTT. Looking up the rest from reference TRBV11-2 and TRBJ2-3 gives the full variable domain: EAGVAQSPRYKIIEKRQSVAFWCNPISGHATLYWYQQILGQGPKLLIQFQNNGVVDDSQLPKDRFSAERLKGVDSTLKIQPAKLEDSAVYLCAARGQLTDTQYFGPGTRLTVL.